These 32 T cell receptor beta chains were sequenced from one sample in a study of Graves' ophthalmopathy and Graves' hyperthyroidism. Beta-chain TCR CDR3 regions were amplified from RNA transcripts. The workflow started with a first-round RT-PCR run with HTBI primers and then moved on to a second-round multiplex PCR. TCRdb reanalysed the multiplex PCR reads using MiXCR and keeps one entry per CDR3 protein. Among about 740,000 distinct CDR3 sequences, 40% were seen once, and the ten largest hold approximately 46%. Sequencing was performed on peripheral blood. Source of these receptors: an adult man with Graves' ophthalmopathy.

There are a few counts of this clonotype. The chain has TRBV24-1 and TRBJ1-5; D perhaps matches TRBD1 (6 bases). Trimming took 4 bases from V and 5 from J, leaving 11 bases between them. The CDR3 is 14 amino acids. In germline, CDR1 is KGHDR, CDR2 SFDVKD. The CDR3 DNA is TGTGCCACCAGTGACCCAGGGGCTGATCAGCCCCAGCATTTT. Amino acid sequence: CATSDPGADQPQHF.

The chain employs TRBV25-1 and TRBJ1-5; perhaps TRBD1 as D (5 bases). Germline V gene data show CDR1 as MGHDK and CDR2 as SYGVNS. CDR3 length equals 13 residues. Trimming removed 9 bases at V and 0 bases at J, with 9 bases between. DNA of the CDR3: TGTGCCAGTCAGGACATTAGCAATCAGCCCCAGCATTTT. It translates to CASQDISNQPQHF. Full variable domain (outside the CDR3, taken from reference TRBV25-1 and TRBJ1-5): EADIYQTPRYLVIGTGKKITLECSQTMGHDKMYWYQQDPGMELHLIHYSYGVNSTEKGDLSSESTVSRIRTEHFPLTLESARPSHTSQYLCASQDISNQPQHFGDGTRLSIL.

The gene calls are TRBV7-9 and TRBJ2-2; perhaps TRBD1 as D (5 bases). Germline CDR1 is SEHNR and CDR2 is FQNEAQ (reference sequence). Trimming removed 5 bases from V and 3 bases from J, with 10 bases in between. The CDR3 runs to 14 residues. CDR3 residues: CASSPTEYTGELFF. CDR3 DNA: TGTGCCAGCAGCCCGACAGAGTACACCGGGGAGCTGTTTTTT.

V and J are TRBV25-1 and TRBJ1-6; possible D gene TRBD1, 5 bases. Germline V gene lookup returns CDR1 MGHDK and CDR2 SYGVNS. Trimming removed 6 bases from V and 7 bases from J, with 7 bases in between. This CDR3 has 12 amino acids. The CDR3 reads CASRGPNSPLHF. For the CDR3, the DNA is TGTGCCAGCAGGGGGCCAAATTCACCCCTCCACTTT.

This clonotype was recorded many times. As DNA, the CDR3 is TGTGCCTGGAGTGTCAGGGCCTGGTACACCTTC. Protein product: CAWSVRAWYTF. The chain carries TRBV30 and TRBJ1-2; possibly TRBD1 for D (5 bases). This CDR3 region has 11 residues. Germline loops: CDR1 GTSNPN, CDR2 SVGIG (reference sequence). Trimming pared 0 bases from V and 11 bases from J, leaving 10 bases between.

This clonotype was detected only a few times. This chain joins TRBV11-2 and TRBJ2-7; D is uncertain. The CDR3 is 13 amino acids. V was shortened by 4 bases and J by 2 bases, with 9 bases between the two germline ends. The germline V gene has CDR1 SGHAT and CDR2 FQNNGV. This chain's CDR3 is CASSSVRAYEQYF. For the CDR3, the DNA is TGTGCCAGCAGCTCCGTAAGGGCCTACGAGCAGTACTTC.

The rearrangement joins TRBV15 to TRBJ1-4; D perhaps matches TRBD1 (5 bases). This CDR3 has 16 residues. Between the trimmed V and J ends, which lost 3 bases and 5 bases, there was a span of 16 bases. Germline V lookup: CDR1 LNHNV, CDR2 YYDKDF (reference sequence). CDR3 coding DNA: TGTGCCACCAGCAGGTTGCATCGGGGCGGGAATGAAAAACTGTTTTTT. Its protein product is CATSRLHRGGNEKLFF.

This chain joins TRBV25-1 and TRBJ2-7; 9 positions match TRBD1. Germline loops: CDR1 MGHDK, CDR2 SYGVNS. This CDR3 has 16 residues. V lost 3 bases and J lost 1; bases outside the gene matches: 7. The CDR3 sequence: CASSDWDRAHSYEQYF. Written as DNA, the CDR3 is TGTGCCAGCAGTGATTGGGACAGGGCCCATTCCTACGAGCAGTACTTC.

This clonotype was picked up one time. V gene TRBV15 combines with J gene TRBJ2-7; possible D gene TRBD2, 6 bases. Between the trimmed V and J ends, which lost 1 base and 0 bases, there was a span of 25 bases. The CDR3 is made up of 20 amino acids. The germline gives CDR1 LNHNV, CDR2 YYDKDF (reference sequence). CDR3: CATSRGIRDPSGPYSYEQYF. DNA for the CDR3: TGTGCCACCAGCAGAGGAATCAGAGACCCCAGCGGGCCCTACTCCTACGAGCAGTACTTC.

V is TRBV25-1 and J is TRBJ1-5, with D tentatively TRBD1 (5 bases). Trimming took off 5 bases at V and 3 bases at J, with 14 bases between the two ends. CDR3 length: 15 amino acids. CDR1 is MGHDK and CDR2 is SYGVNS in the germline V gene. The CDR3 DNA sequence: TGTGCCAGCAGTTACTCGGGCGGGGCCAATCAGCCCCAGCATTTT. Encoded protein: CASSYSGGANQPQHF.

This chain connects TRBV6-5 to TRBJ2-7; TRBD2 is a possible D gene (6 bases). The CDR3 contains 12 residues. The germline V gene has CDR1 MNHEY and CDR2 SVGAGI. The V gene lost 2 bases and the J gene lost 5 bases, with 7 bases spanning the gap. CDR3 DNA sequence: TGTGCCAGCAGTTACGGGGGGAACGAGCAGTACTTC. As protein: CASSYGGNEQYF.

The chain links TRBV10-3 to TRBJ2-5, with D tentatively TRBD1 or TRBD2 (6 bases each). In germline, CDR1 is ENHRY, CDR2 SYGVKD. The V end was cut by 5 bases, the J end by 5 bases, with 12 bases between. CDR3 length: 13 residues. CDR3 bases: TGTGCCATCAGTTATCCGGGGGCGGAGACCCAGTACTTC. It codes for CAISYPGAETQYF.

The chain recombines TRBV10-3 with TRBJ1-1; TRBD1 matches 8 bases. CDR1 and CDR2 from the germline V gene are ENHRY and SYGVKD. V gave up 10 bases and J gave up 1 base; unmatched junction bases: 11. The CDR3 extends over 15 amino acids. CDR3 nucleotides: TGTGCCAGCACCCGACAGGGGACACGGAACACTGAAGCTTTCTTT. The encoded protein is CASTRQGTRNTEAFF.

This clonotype came up a few times. This chain uses TRBV6-5 with TRBJ1-1; D is unresolved. CDR1 and CDR2 (germline): MNHEY, SVGAGI. V dropped 4 bases and J dropped 4 bases, with 13 bases sitting between them. This CDR3 is built from 14 residues. The CDR3 DNA is TGTGCCAGCAGTTTGGTTACGGTAGGCACTGAAGCTTTCTTT. Translating gives CASSLVTVGTEAFF.

Many counts were recorded for this clonotype. The chain is built from TRBV10-2 and TRBJ1-6, with 11 bases matching TRBD1. The CDR3 consists of 16 residues. The V segment lost 5 bases and the J segment 5 bases; nucleotides outside the gene matches: 5. CDR1 and CDR2 (germline): WSHSY, SAAADI. CDR3 protein: CASSLGQGANNSPLHF. CDR3 nucleotide sequence: TGCGCCAGCAGTCTCGGACAGGGGGCAAATAATTCACCCCTCCACTTT.

The sample holds many counts of this clonotype. V is TRBV7-9 and J is TRBJ1-2, with D unclear. Germline CDR1 SEHNR, CDR2 FQNEAQ (reference sequence). The V end lost 5 bases, the J end lost 6 bases, and 10 bases lay between the germline ends. The CDR3 loop spans 12 amino acids. In nucleotides, the CDR3 is TGTGCCAGCAGCGTGACTCGGGATGGCTACACCTTC. Its protein is CASSVTRDGYTF.

On this clonotype itself: This may be a read error, as it is one base from a much larger clone. The rearrangement uses TRBV7-9 and TRBJ1-3, with no clear D. V shed 5 bases and J shed 3 bases, with 17 bases lying between them. Germline V CDR1 and CDR2: SEHNR, FQNEAQ (reference sequence). The CDR3 consists of 16 residues. CDR3 loop: CASSPAVGPLGNTIYF. The CDR3 region has the DNA TGTGCCAGCAGCCCTGCCGTCGGACCCCTTGGAAACACCATATATTTT.

About this clonotype itself: This could be a read error, since a much larger clone is one nucleotide away. This sequence joins TRBV24-1 and TRBJ1-5, with D possibly TRBD1 on 5 matching bases. Germline assignment: CDR1 KGHDR and CDR2 SFDVKD. This CDR3 is 16 amino acids long. V lost 4 bases to trimming and J lost 2 bases, with 14 bases between them. CDR3 in amino acids: CATSDLDGHRNQPQHF. The CDR3, as DNA: TGTGCCACCAGTGACCTCGATGGACACCGCAATCAGCCCCAGCATTTT.

This clonotype was recorded a few times. This chain uses TRBV6-6 with TRBJ2-5; possibly TRBD1 for D (5 bases). The CDR3 covers 16 residues. Germline lookup yields CDR1 MNHNY and CDR2 SVGAGI (reference sequence). V shed 2 bases and J shed 5 bases, with 18 bases lying between them. The DNA for the CDR3 is TGTGCCAGCAGTTACAGGGCAAGGGGTTCCGGTGAGACCCAGTACTTC. This encodes CASSYRARGSGETQYF.

This chain uses TRBV2 with TRBJ2-5; D remains unclear. The CDR3 runs 15 residues. Germline V gives CDR1 SNHLY, CDR2 FYNNEI. Trimming left V 0 bases short and J 0 bases short, with 8 bases between. CDR3 sequence reads: CASSEASGNQETQYF. Here the CDR3 DNA reads TGTGCCAGCAGTGAAGCCTCAGGAAACCAAGAGACCCAGTACTTC.

This clonotype has at least ten counts. The chain employs TRBV7-8 and TRBJ1-1; tentatively, D is TRBD1 (5 bases). This CDR3 comprises 14 residues. Trimming cost V 1 base and J 6 bases, with 12 bases left between them. Per germline, CDR1 SGHVS and CDR2 FQNEAQ. In nucleotides, the CDR3 is TGTGCCAGCAGCTTAGTCCTGGGGGGGGCTGAAGCTTTCTTT. It encodes CASSLVLGGAEAFF.

V usage is TRBV4-3 and J usage is TRBJ1-1; tentatively, D is TRBD1 (6 bases). V lost 4 bases, J lost 5 bases, and 17 bases lay in between. Germline V gene sequence: CDR1 LGHNA, CDR2 YSLEER. The length of the CDR3 is 15 residues. CDR3: CASSPKGRGETEAFF. For the CDR3, the DNA is TGCGCCAGCAGCCCTAAGGGCAGGGGCGAGACTGAAGCTTTCTTT.

This clonotype was recorded once. CDR3 DNA sequence: TGTGCCAGCAGTAAGGGCACTGAAGCTTTCTTT. Amino acid sequence: CASSKGTEAFF. The rearrangement joins TRBV25-1 to TRBJ1-1, with no clear D. The germline gives CDR1 MGHDK, CDR2 SYGVNS. V lost 5 bases, J lost 4 bases, and 5 bases lay in between. This CDR3 comprises 11 residues.

This clonotype was observed at least ten times. This chain uses TRBV29-1 with TRBJ2-7; perhaps TRBD1 as D (6 bases). Trimming left V 6 bases short and J 2 bases short, with 14 bases between. Per germline, CDR1 SQVTM and CDR2 ANQGSEA. The CDR3 is 13 residues long. CDR3 loop: CSVLTGDTYEQYF. CDR3 bases: TGCAGCGTGTTGACAGGCGACACCTACGAGCAGTACTTC.

The chain combines TRBV6-1 with TRBJ2-2, with D unresolved. Germline CDR1 and CDR2: MNHNS and SASEGT. The V gene lost 10 bases and the J gene lost 4 bases, with 10 bases spanning the gap. This CDR3 region has 12 residues. Here the CDR3 reads CAISSPTGELFF. CDR3 nucleotide sequence: TGTGCCATATCGAGTCCCACCGGGGAGCTGTTTTTT.

As regards this clonotype: One end of the junction fails to match germline, which may point to a read error. DNA for the CDR3: TGTGCCGGCAGCTTGACAGGGGGACACGAGCAGTACTTC. It is translated as CAGSLTGGHEQYF. This rearrangement joins TRBV7-2 to TRBJ2-7; 9 bases agree with TRBD1. CDR1 and CDR2 from the germline V gene are SGHTA and FQGNSA. The length of the CDR3 is 13 residues.

The gene calls are TRBV10-2 and TRBJ2-1; D is perhaps TRBD2 (6 bases). The CDR3 is 11 amino acids. Germline assignment: CDR1 WSHSY and CDR2 SAAADI. V was shortened by 4 bases and J by 15 bases, with 13 bases between the two germline ends. In DNA form, the CDR3 reads TGCGCCAGCAGTGTGGGCGGGATTGCGTTCTTC. Encoded protein: CASSVGGIAFF.

This clonotype was seen more than once but under ten times. J is TRBJ1-5 and V is TRBV19; D is undetermined. CDR1 is LNHDA and CDR2 is SQIVND in the germline V gene (reference sequence). With 1 base removed from V and 4 bases from J, the gap between germline ends came to 5 bases. The CDR3 length is 13 residues. CDR3 DNA sequence: TGTGCCAGTAGTATAGCTGTAAATCAGCCCCAGCATTTT. Translated, it gives CASSIAVNQPQHF.

About this clonotype itself: At one boundary the junction diverges from the germline segment, which might be a read error. V usage is TRBV11-1 and J usage is TRBJ2-5; TRBD2 aligns across 7 bases. Germline V gene lookup returns CDR1 SGHAT and CDR2 FQDESV (reference sequence). The CDR3 spans 12 residues. The CDR3 DNA is TGCAGCGCACCGGGACTACAAGAGACCCAGTACTTC. Its translation is CSAPGLQETQYF.

On this clonotype itself: Possible read error: a much larger clone is one base away. This chain joins TRBV7-2 and TRBJ2-2, with D maybe TRBD2 (6 bases). The germline CDR1 and CDR2 sequences are SGHTA and FQGNSA. The CDR3 has 12 amino acids. The CDR3 region is CASSHNTGGLFF. Written as DNA, the CDR3 is TGTGCCAGCAGCCATAACACCGGGGGGCTGTTTTTT.

This chain joins TRBV12-3 or TRBV12-4 and TRBJ1-1; perhaps TRBD1 as D (5 bases). V lost 5 bases to trimming and J lost 0 bases, with 10 bases between them. The CDR3 is 14 residues long. This CDR3 is CASSRDGMNTEAFF. CDR3 nucleotide sequence: TGTGCCAGCAGTAGGGACGGAATGAACACTGAAGCTTTCTTT.

This clonotype appeared many times. J is TRBJ1-4 and V is TRBV20-1; maybe TRBD1 (6 bases). This CDR3 contains 11 residues. Germline CDR1 is DFQATT and CDR2 is SNEGSKA (reference sequence). CDR3 loop: CRSGVGEKLFF. The CDR3, as DNA: TGCAGGTCAGGGGTGGGGGAAAAACTGTTTTTT.